This TCR beta chain comes out of a study of blood T cell repertoires in COVID-19. Looking at the study overall: Specimens from acute and convalescent COVID-19 originated in the United States, Italy and Spain. Sources were T cells, B-cell-depleted T cells, or PBMCs; the material itself was cDNA or gDNA.

The CDR3 loop spans 13 amino acids. V lost 4 bases, J lost 6 bases, and 11 bases lay in between. From germline, CDR1 is MRHNA and CDR2 SNTAGT. Method: immunoSEQ multiplex PCR; TCRdb's copy keeps in-frame clones and lacks some. This table holds about 240,000 clones, around 81% found once. This rearrangement joins TRBV6-4 to TRBJ2-3, with D maybe TRBD2 (5 bases). The sequencing sample was made of peripheral blood. The receptor was isolated from a woman at least 80 years old with COVID-19, enrolled during active disease. For the CDR3, the DNA is TGTGCCAGCAGTGGCGGGTCCGGCGATACGCAGTATTTT. It specifies CASSGGSGDTQYF.